The sequence of this T cell receptor (beta chain) was determined in a study of Ad26.COV2.S vaccination and SARS-CoV-2 variants. Study summary: Intramuscular Ad26.COV2.S doses were given once or twice, 56 days apart.

Some clones are missing from TCRdb's copy, which holds only in-frame ones; the method was immunoSEQ multiplex PCR. Of approximately 300,000 clones in the sample, roughly 84% are singletons; the top ten hold more than 1.5%. Points from the study as a whole: Estimates derived from TCR breadth and depth analyses may have underestimated total T cell responses. Spike-specific TCR breadth ran higher among vaccine recipients than placebo recipients. With respect to non-spike TCR breadth, vaccine and placebo recipients were similar.

Regarding this clone: Antigen: not known.

Germline V gene sequence: CDR1 SGHTA, CDR2 FQGNSA. The length of the CDR3 is 15 residues. With 3 bases removed from V and 0 bases from J, the gap between germline ends came to 11 bases. Sample treatment: some 20 received Ad26.COV2.S at low or high dose, single or two shots; 5 received placebo; per-sample allocation not given. Sampling occurred on day 63 after the first vaccine or placebo injection. Sequencing was performed on peripheral blood, taken in a trial of Ad26.COV2.S vaccine versus placebo. The clonotype was recovered from a person between 18 and 65 years old who received the Ad26.COV2.S COVID-19 vaccine or a placebo. The rearrangement joins TRBV7-2 to TRBJ1-2; D gene unclear. For the CDR3, the DNA is TGTGCCAGCAGCTTCTCCGGCGGGACTAACTATGGCTACACCTTC. It specifies CASSFSGGTNYGYTF.